This passage covers 19 T cell receptor beta chains from one sample sequenced in a study of blood T cell repertoires in COVID-19. TCRdb keeps only in-frame clones here, not all; method: immunoSEQ multiplex PCR. The sample consists of a few hundred thousand clones, about 91% of them appearing once. Sequencing was done on a sample of PBMCs or T cells enriched from blood (not recorded which). Every receptor here comes from a woman between 35 and 50 years old who had recovered from COVID-19.

The chain recombines TRBV28 with TRBJ1-3; D is uncertain. This CDR3 comprises 14 residues. Germline V gene data show CDR1 as MDHEN and CDR2 as SYDVKM. Trimming stripped 6 bases from V and 2 bases from J, with 11 bases between. The CDR3, as DNA: TGTGCCAGCAGGGCCCCCGGGACTGGAAACACCATATATTTT. It translates to CASRAPGTGNTIYF.

CDR3 protein: CASSWTSESSYNEQFF. CDR3 DNA sequence: TGTGCCAGCAGCTGGACTAGCGAAAGCTCCTACAATGAGCAGTTCTTC. The J gene is TRBJ2-1, the V gene TRBV11-3, with 9 bases identical to TRBD2. The germline gives CDR1 SGHNT, CDR2 YENEEA. The CDR3 length is 16 residues. The V and J ends lost 4 bases and 0 bases, in that order; junction bases with no gene match: 4.

The chain links TRBV7-3 to TRBJ1-2, with TRBD1 identical over 8 bases. Germline CDR1 and CDR2: SGHTA and FQGTGA. The V segment lost 7 bases and the J segment 0 bases; nucleotides outside the gene matches: 16. The CDR3 totals 18 residues. The CDR3 loop reads CASTMNPEPGQANYGYTF. The CDR3 DNA sequence: TGTGCCAGCACCATGAACCCCGAACCGGGACAGGCTAACTATGGCTACACCTTC.

The V gene is TRBV3-1 (or the pseudogene TRBV3-2), the J gene TRBJ1-3; D not resolved. The CDR3 sequence is 15 residues long. Germline CDR1 is LGHDT and CDR2 is YNNKEL (reference sequence). Trimming took off 1 base at V and 4 bases at J, with 11 bases between the two ends. CDR3 bases: TGTGCCAGCAGCCAAGCCGGGAGGTCAGGAAACACCATATATTTT. Amino acids: CASSQAGRSGNTIYF.

With regard to this clone: The same CDR3 also results from other DNA sequences found in this sample. This chain links TRBV7-9 with TRBJ1-3, with no clear D. V lost 4 bases and J lost 7, with 5 bases in between. Germline CDR1 is SEHNR and CDR2 is FQNEAQ (reference sequence). The CDR3 length is 11 residues. The CDR3: CASSSGNTIYF. The CDR3 DNA reads as TGTGCCAGCAGCTCGGGGAACACCATATATTTT.

Comment on this clone: This CDR3 is also generated by other DNA sequences in the sample. CDR3 loop: CASSLAGSGANVLTF. The DNA for the CDR3 is TGCGCCAGCAGCTTGGCAGGATCTGGGGCCAACGTCCTGACTTTC. The V and J genes are TRBV5-1 and TRBJ2-6; D not certain. The CDR3 has 15 residues. The V gene lost 0 bases and the J gene lost 1 base, with 5 bases spanning the gap. CDR1 SGHRS and CDR2 YFSETQ come from the germline V gene.

The J gene is TRBJ1-1, the V gene TRBV11-3; D is unresolved. This CDR3 region has 13 residues. Germline V gene sequence: CDR1 SGHNT, CDR2 YENEEA. The V gene lost 0 bases and the J gene lost 11 bases, with 13 bases spanning the gap. As DNA, the CDR3 is TGTGCCAGCAGCTTAGACCTGACCCAGAGGGCTTTCTTT. Translated, it gives CASSLDLTQRAFF.

The rearrangement joins TRBV18 to TRBJ2-1, with D possibly being TRBD1 (6 bases). CDR1 is KGHSH, CDR2 LQKENI, per germline. The CDR3 extends over 15 amino acids. Trimming removed 2 bases at V and 5 bases at J, with 13 bases between. Here the CDR3 DNA reads TGTGCCAGCTCACCATACAGGGAAGGTAACAATGAGCAGTTCTTC. The encoded protein is CASSPYREGNNEQFF.

The chain joins TRBV7-3 to TRBJ2-6; TRBD1 agrees at 10 bases. The CDR3 extends over 18 amino acids. The germline gives CDR1 SGHTA, CDR2 FQGTGA. V dropped 5 bases and J dropped 2; count of bases not matched to a gene: 9. The CDR3, as DNA: TGTGCCAGCAGCCGACAGGGGGCAAGAGTAGCTGGGGCCAACGTCCTGACTTTC. This translates into CASSRQGARVAGANVLTF.

This clone showed up just a few times. V gene TRBV14 combines with J gene TRBJ1-1; 9 positions match TRBD1. The ends lost 1 base at V and 4 bases at J; junction bases unmatched: 13. The germline V gene has CDR1 SGHDN and CDR2 FVKESK. The CDR3 contains 18 residues. In DNA, the CDR3 is TGTGCCAGCAGCCAAGGACCGGGACAGGGTTCTTTGAGCACTGAAGCTTTCTTT. This codes for CASSQGPGQGSLSTEAFF.

The V call is TRBV7-2, the J call TRBJ1-6, with 8 positions matching TRBD1. Losses at the gene ends were 1 base for V and 7 bases for J; bases not matched to a gene: 3. The CDR3 runs 15 residues. Germline values: CDR1 SGHTA, CDR2 FQGNSA. CDR3 region: CASSLDRGGNSPLHF. CDR3 in DNA: TGTGCCAGCAGCTTAGACAGGGGGGGAAATTCACCCCTCCACTTT.

The chain links TRBV11-3 to TRBJ2-7, with D possibly being TRBD2 (6 bases). The germline V and J ends were trimmed by 5 bases and 1 base, with 18 bases remaining between them. The CDR3 totals 16 residues. The germline V gene has CDR1 SGHNT and CDR2 YENEEA. CDR3 nucleotides: TGTGCCAGCAGCCTAGGAGGGACTGACCTATCCTACGAGCAGTACTTC. This codes for CASSLGGTDLSYEQYF.

The chain links TRBV25-1 to TRBJ1-4; D is perhaps TRBD1 (5 bases). Per germline, CDR1 MGHDK and CDR2 SYGVNS. The V end was cut by 3 bases, the J end by 8 bases, with 10 bases between. The CDR3 spans 13 residues. The CDR3: CASSDQQVEKLFF. The DNA of the CDR3 is TGTGCCAGCAGTGACCAACAGGTGGAAAAACTGTTTTTT.

V usage is TRBV19 and J usage is TRBJ2-5; D is perhaps TRBD2 (6 bases). V was shortened by 7 bases and J by 4 bases, with 16 bases between the two germline ends. CDR1 and CDR2 from the germline V gene are LNHDA and SQIVND (reference sequence). The length of the CDR3 is 14 residues. The CDR3 region has the DNA TGTGCCAGTACCGACCGGGCGCGGGGAGAGACCCAGTACTTC. Its translation: CASTDRARGETQYF. The full variable domain, completed using reference TRBV19 and TRBJ2-5, is DGGITQSPKYLFRKEGQNVTLSCEQNLNHDAMYWYRQDPGQGLRLIYYSQIVNDFQKGDIAEGYSVSREKKESFPLTVTSAQKNPTAFYLCASTDRARGETQYFGPGTRLLVL.

The V call is TRBV7-9, the J call TRBJ1-2; 7 bases line up with TRBD1. CDR3 size: 12 residues. CDR1 and CDR2 (germline): SEHNR, FQNEAQ (reference sequence). With V trimmed by 1 base and J by 11 bases, 4 bases remained unmatched. Here the CDR3 reads CASSLGDSSYTF. The CDR3 DNA reads as TGTGCCAGCAGCTTAGGGGACAGTAGTTACACCTTC. Supplemented by reference TRBV7-9 and TRBJ1-2, the full variable domain reads DTGVSQNPRHKITKRGQNVTFRCDPISEHNRLYWYRQTLGQGPEFLTYFQNEAQLEKSRLLSDRFSAERPKGSFSTLEIQRTEQGDSAMYLCASSLGDSSYTFGSGTRLTVV.

This clone was seen a few times. The J gene is TRBJ2-5, the V gene TRBV29-1, with D tentatively TRBD2 (5 bases). Per the germline V gene, CDR1 is SQVTM and CDR2 is ANQGSEA. The CDR3 contains 14 residues. The V gene lost 6 bases and the J gene lost 5 bases, with 19 bases spanning the gap. The CDR3 protein is CSVPRTPGSETQYF. The CDR3 DNA reads as TGCAGCGTCCCCCGGACTCCGGGGTCGGAGACCCAGTACTTC.

The rearrangement uses TRBV21-1 and TRBJ1-2. TRBV21-1 is labeled a pseudogene. The CDR3 length is 15 residues. CDR3 sequence: CASSTRRRSGGGYTF. CDR3 sequence (DNA): TGTGCCAGCAGCACCAGACGGAGATCCGGGGGTGGCTACACCTTC.

The gene calls are TRBV25-1 and TRBJ1-5; D is undetermined. The CDR3 contains 14 residues. The germline gives CDR1 MGHDK, CDR2 SYGVNS. The germline V and J ends were trimmed by 2 bases and 2 bases, with 7 bases remaining between them. CDR3 nucleotide sequence: TGTGCCAGCAGTGAAAGACGGGGCAATCAGCCCCAGCATTTT. Translating it yields CASSERRGNQPQHF.

J is TRBJ2-1 and V is TRBV9, with TRBD2 matching over 7 bases. The CDR3 extends over 17 amino acids. Trimming at V came to 0 bases and at J to 0 bases, leaving 6 bases not matched to a gene. Germline values: CDR1 SGDLS, CDR2 YYNGEE. The CDR3: CASSVALAANSYNEQFF. CDR3 nucleotide sequence: TGTGCCAGCAGCGTAGCGCTAGCGGCCAACTCCTACAATGAGCAGTTCTTC.